One and the same sample provided the 17 T cell receptor beta chains below, sequenced in a study of Ad26.COV2.S vaccination and SARS-CoV-2 variants. Treatment: approximately 18 received Ad26.COV2.S at low or high dose, single or two shots; 5 received placebo; per-sample allocation not given. Specimens were obtained on day 63 following the first vaccine or placebo injection. The assay was immunoSEQ multiplex PCR, and TCRdb's table has in-frame clones only and misses some. The sample contains about 470,000 clones, less than 95% of which appear only once. The input for sequencing was peripheral blood, taken in a trial of Ad26.COV2.S vaccine versus placebo. The receptors shown here come from a person between 18 and 65 years old who received the Ad26.COV2.S COVID-19 vaccine or a placebo.

The V call is TRBV14, the J call TRBJ2-3; 9 nucleotides align to TRBD1. With 4 bases clipped from V and 5 bases from J, the junction kept 10 bases outside the gene matches. The CDR3 sequence is 16 residues long. Germline CDR1 is SGHDN and CDR2 is FVKESK. The CDR3 loop reads CASSRLSRQGEDTQYF. CDR3 sequence (DNA): TGTGCCAGCAGCCGGCTCTCAAGACAGGGGGAAGATACGCAGTATTTT.

The rearrangement joins TRBV29-1 to TRBJ2-2; TRBD2 matches at 7 bases. The CDR3 sequence is 14 residues long. CDR1 and CDR2 from the germline V gene are SQVTM and ANQGSEA. V was clipped by 6 bases and J by 0 bases; unmatched bases: 4. CDR3 DNA sequence: TGCAGCGTCGCAAGCGGGGCGAACACCGGGGAGCTGTTTTTT. Translated, it gives CSVASGANTGELFF.

The chain is built from TRBV6-2 or TRBV6-3 and TRBJ2-7; 7 bases line up with TRBD1. The CDR3 totals 14 residues. CDR1 and CDR2 from the germline V gene are MNHEY and SVGEGT. Trimming took 2 bases from V and 1 from J; bases not matched to a gene: 2. CDR3 protein: CASSYGTASYEQYF. The DNA of the CDR3 is TGTGCCAGCAGTTACGGGACAGCTTCCTACGAGCAGTACTTC.

The chain uses TRBV5-6 and TRBJ1-2; D is perhaps TRBD1 (6 bases). From germline, CDR1 is SGHDT and CDR2 YYEEEE. The V end was cut by 2 bases, the J end by 11 bases, with 13 bases between. This CDR3 spans 12 amino acids. CDR3 protein: CASSFATGKYTF. The CDR3 nucleotides read TGTGCCAGCAGCTTCGCGACAGGAAAATACACCTTC.

This rearrangement joins TRBV19 to TRBJ2-6, with 10 bases that match TRBD2. Germline CDR1 LNHDA, CDR2 SQIVND (reference sequence). This CDR3 has 17 amino acids. Trimming removed 6 bases from V and 2 bases from J; junction bases left unmatched: 7. CDR3 amino acids: CASSGLAGVTGANVLTF. In DNA, the CDR3 is TGTGCCAGTAGCGGGCTAGCGGGAGTAACTGGGGCCAACGTCCTGACTTTC.

This clone was detected only once. V and J are TRBV7-2 and TRBJ2-3, with D uncertain. CDR3 length: 11 amino acids. Trimming removed 5 bases from V and 2 bases from J, with 2 bases in between. Germline V gene lookup returns CDR1 SGHTA and CDR2 FQGNSA. In nucleotides, the CDR3 is TGTGCCAGCAGCATCACAGATACGCAGTATTTT. It encodes CASSITDTQYF.

J is TRBJ2-3 and V is TRBV27, with 11 positions matching TRBD2. Losses at the gene ends were 5 bases for V and 0 bases for J; bases not matched to a gene: 4. The CDR3 extends over 16 amino acids. Germline values: CDR1 MNHEY, CDR2 SMNVEV (reference sequence). This CDR3 is CASSPGTSGSTDTQYF. CDR3 bases: TGTGCCAGCAGTCCTGGGACTAGCGGTAGCACAGATACGCAGTATTTT.

This chain connects TRBV30 to TRBJ2-7, with 8 bases fitting TRBD1. The CDR3 consists of 13 residues. The V gene's germline CDR1 is GTSNPN and CDR2 SVGIG (reference sequence). Unmatched junction bases numbered 6, after V lost 7 bases and J lost 1 base. CDR3 region: CASRQGTSYEQYF. The CDR3 DNA sequence: TGTGCCTCTCGACAGGGGACGTCCTACGAGCAGTACTTC.

The V call is TRBV7-2, the J call TRBJ2-1; D possibly corresponds to TRBD2 (6 bases). Germline V gene data show CDR1 as SGHTA and CDR2 as FQGNSA. The CDR3 is made up of 14 amino acids. Trimming cost V 4 bases and J 5 bases, with 12 bases left between them. The CDR3 DNA reads TGTGCCAGCAGCTCTCGCCGGGAGAACAATGAGCAGTTCTTC. This encodes CASSSRRENNEQFF.

This chain joins TRBV25-1 and TRBJ2-7; no clear D. The CDR3 runs to 15 residues. The V gene's germline CDR1 is MGHDK and CDR2 SYGVNS. V dropped 2 bases and J dropped 2 bases, with 13 bases sitting between them. The CDR3 coding sequence is TGTGCCAGCAGTGAACGTGGCATTACCCCCTACGAGCAGTACTTC. Residues: CASSERGITPYEQYF.

J is TRBJ2-1 and V is TRBV3-1 (or the pseudogene TRBV3-2); no clear D. The V end was cut by 1 base, the J end by 8 bases, with 12 bases between. The germline V gene has CDR1 LGHDT and CDR2 YNNKEL (reference sequence). CDR3 length: 14 amino acids. The CDR3 loop is CASSQVIDAHEQFF. CDR3 DNA: TGTGCCAGCAGCCAAGTCATTGATGCCCATGAGCAGTTCTTC.

This sequence joins TRBV27 and TRBJ2-7, with 12 bases fitting TRBD2. The V gene's germline CDR1 is MNHEY and CDR2 SMNVEV (reference sequence). The CDR3 is 14 residues long. The V segment lost 5 bases and the J segment 10 bases; nucleotides outside the gene matches: 9. The CDR3 region is CASSPSRLAGEQYF. The DNA of the CDR3 is TGTGCCAGCAGTCCCTCAAGACTAGCGGGAGAACAGTACTTC.

The rearrangement joins TRBV11-2 to TRBJ1-2; D perhaps matches TRBD1 (5 bases). V lost 5 bases and J 5 bases, leaving 9 bases between the germline ends. The V gene's germline CDR1 is SGHAT and CDR2 FQNNGV. The CDR3 is 12 amino acids. CDR3: CASSGEGYGYTF. DNA of the CDR3: TGTGCCAGCAGCGGCGAGGGGTATGGCTACACCTTC. Using reference TRBV11-2 and TRBJ1-2 for the parts outside the CDR3, the full variable domain is EAGVAQSPRYKIIEKRQSVAFWCNPISGHATLYWYQQILGQGPKLLIQFQNNGVVDDSQLPKDRFSAERLKGVDSTLKIQPAKLEDSAVYLCASSGEGYGYTFGSGTRLTVV.

The chain recombines TRBV10-2 with TRBJ2-5; no reliable D call. CDR3 length: 14 amino acids. CDR1 is WSHSY, CDR2 SAAADI, per germline. V was shortened by 0 bases and J by 9 bases, with 14 bases between the two germline ends. Written as DNA, the CDR3 is TGCGCCAGCAGTGAGTCGAGCCCCACCCTGGCCCAGTACTTC. Its translation is CASSESSPTLAQYF.

The chain is built from TRBV3-1 (or the pseudogene TRBV3-2) and TRBJ2-7; D is unclear. Germline V gene lookup returns CDR1 LGHDT and CDR2 YNNKEL (reference sequence). The CDR3 length is 13 residues. Trimming pared 4 bases from V and 1 base from J, leaving 8 bases between. The CDR3 DNA reads TGTGCCAGCAGCCGTCCTGGGTCCTACGAGCAGTACTTC. Translated: CASSRPGSYEQYF.

This clone was found once. The chain employs TRBV3-1 (or the pseudogene TRBV3-2) and TRBJ2-1, with a possible D match to TRBD1 (5 bases). The CDR3 sequence is 12 residues long. Germline CDR1 and CDR2: LGHDT and YNNKEL (reference sequence). The V end was cut by 3 bases, the J end by 8 bases, with 8 bases between. CDR3 sequence: CASSHEGDEQFF. The CDR3 coding sequence is TGTGCCAGCAGCCATGAAGGGGATGAGCAGTTCTTC.

The chain has TRBV10-3 and TRBJ2-7, with 14 bases fitting TRBD2. This CDR3 region has 15 residues. The germline gives CDR1 ENHRY, CDR2 SYGVKD. V lost 4 bases, J lost 4 bases, and 3 bases stayed unmatched. The CDR3 nucleotides read TGTGCCATCAGTGCAGGGACTAGCGGGGGTTACGAGCAGTACTTC. This encodes CAISAGTSGGYEQYF.